The 31 T cell receptor beta chains in this list originate from one sample, sequenced in a study of blood T cell repertoires in COVID-19. Sequencing used immunoSEQ multiplex PCR; TCRdb keeps in-frame clones, though not all of them. The sample shows some 250,000 clones, around 85% of them seen only once. The sample consisted of peripheral blood. The receptors come from a man aged 55 to 70 with acute or convalescent COVID-19.

J is TRBJ2-1 and V is TRBV28, with TRBD1 as a possible D gene (7 bases). V gave up 7 bases and J gave up 4 bases, with 20 bases separating them. CDR1 MDHEN and CDR2 SYDVKM come from the germline V gene. This CDR3 contains 16 residues. The CDR3 sequence is CASTPVEGAIYNEQFF. CDR3 in DNA: TGTGCCAGCACCCCGGTGGAGGGGGCCATATACAATGAGCAGTTCTTC.

The chain links TRBV7-8 to TRBJ2-1; tentative D call: TRBD1 (6 bases). Trimming stripped 7 bases from V and 2 bases from J, with 15 bases between. CDR3 length: 15 residues. Germline values: CDR1 SGHVS, CDR2 FQNEAQ. The CDR3 spells CASISSTGPYNEQFF. The CDR3 nucleotides read TGTGCCAGCATCAGTTCTACAGGGCCCTACAATGAGCAGTTCTTC.

The J gene is TRBJ2-3, the V gene TRBV9; D call uncertain. The CDR3 totals 15 residues. V gave up 3 bases and J gave up 1 base, with 12 bases separating them. Germline V gives CDR1 SGDLS, CDR2 YYNGEE. The DNA for the CDR3 is TGTGCCAGCAGCGCCCATGCGGCCGGCACAGATACGCAGTATTTT. Translated: CASSAHAAGTDTQYF.

This chain uses TRBV28 with TRBJ2-1; the match to TRBD2 covers 11 bases. J gave up 8 bases and V 3 bases, and 6 bases lay outside the gene matches. Germline values: CDR1 MDHEN, CDR2 SYDVKM. The CDR3 consists of 15 residues. This CDR3 is CASSFSGLAEDEQFF. CDR3 DNA sequence: TGTGCCAGCAGTTTCTCGGGACTAGCGGAGGATGAGCAGTTCTTC.

This clone came up a few times. This CDR3 is also generated by other DNA sequences in the sample. The chain links TRBV6-5 to TRBJ1-6; D is unclear. V lost 6 bases and J 4 bases, leaving 7 bases between the germline ends. This CDR3 has 13 residues. Germline assignment: CDR1 MNHEY and CDR2 SVGAGI. CDR3 residues: CASRTSYNSPLHF. The CDR3 DNA reads as TGTGCCAGCAGGACAAGTTATAATTCACCCCTCCACTTT.

The chain couples TRBV15 to TRBJ2-3, with 7 bases matching TRBD2. Trimming cost V 0 bases and J 8 bases; bases outside gene matches: 11. This CDR3 is built from 16 residues. Germline assignment: CDR1 LNHNV and CDR2 YYDKDF (reference sequence). CDR3 nucleotides: TGTGCCACCAGCAGAGATCGGGGGGAGGGCCGGGTTACGCAGTATTTT. Translation: CATSRDRGEGRVTQYF.

The V gene is TRBV4-2, the J gene TRBJ2-5; D is undetermined. The CDR3 is made up of 15 amino acids. Trimming pared 0 bases from V and 5 bases from J, leaving 13 bases between. Looked up from germline, CDR1 is LGHNA and CDR2 is YNFKEQ. The CDR3 region has the DNA TGTGCCAGCAGCCAAGATGTTCGCAGGATGGAGACCCAGTACTTC. Amino acids: CASSQDVRRMETQYF.

The chain carries TRBV5-1 and TRBJ2-2; 9 nucleotides line up with TRBD2. CDR3 length equals 15 residues. CDR1 and CDR2 (germline): SGHRS, YFSETQ. V shed 6 bases, J shed 1 base, and the junction held 4 bases outside the gene matches. The CDR3 here is CASKVTSGNTGELFF. The CDR3 coding sequence is TGCGCCAGCAAGGTGACTAGCGGGAACACCGGGGAGCTGTTTTTT.

The gene calls are TRBV6-5 and TRBJ1-2; weak D call: TRBD1 (5 bases). The germline gives CDR1 MNHEY, CDR2 SVGAGI. The CDR3 consists of 15 residues. Trimming took 2 bases from V and 1 from J, leaving 11 bases between them. The CDR3 DNA sequence: TGTGCCAGCAGTTACGGGGGGAGCTTTAACTATGGCTACACCTTC. Its protein is CASSYGGSFNYGYTF.

The V gene is TRBV19, the J gene TRBJ1-4; D gene unclear. There are 11 residues in the CDR3. V was pared by 5 bases and J by 15 bases, with 13 bases between. CDR1 LNHDA and CDR2 SQIVND come from the germline V gene (reference sequence). This chain's CDR3 is CASSQPTKVFF. The DNA for the CDR3 is TGTGCCAGTAGTCAACCGACAAAGGTGTTTTTT. Filled out from reference TRBV19 and TRBJ1-4, the complete variable domain reads DGGITQSPKYLFRKEGQNVTLSCEQNLNHDAMYWYRQDPGQGLRLIYYSQIVNDFQKGDIAEGYSVSREKKESFPLTVTSAQKNPTAFYLCASSQPTKVFFGSGTQLSVL.

The genes are TRBV11-3 and TRBJ2-7; D uncertain. The germline CDR1 and CDR2 sequences are SGHNT and YENEEA. V lost 5 bases to trimming and J lost 0 bases, with 11 bases between them. This CDR3 is 14 amino acids long. The CDR3 spells CASSLHPSSYEQYF. CDR3 bases: TGTGCCAGCAGCCTTCACCCTAGCTCCTACGAGCAGTACTTC.

The rearrangement links TRBV4-1 to TRBJ1-2; D is perhaps TRBD1 (5 bases). V was trimmed by 0 bases and J by 0 bases, leaving 14 bases between them. Germline CDR1 MGHRA, CDR2 YSYEKL. The CDR3 consists of 17 residues. The CDR3 protein is CASSQDVGAGTNYGYTF. The CDR3 region has the DNA TGCGCCAGCAGCCAAGATGTAGGCGCAGGGACTAACTATGGCTACACCTTC.

This chain links TRBV9 with TRBJ1-4, with 8 positions matching TRBD1. Looked up from germline, CDR1 is SGDLS and CDR2 is YYNGEE. V lost 3 bases and J lost 8; bases outside the gene matches: 9. The CDR3 has 15 amino acids. The CDR3 spells CASSATPGGAEKLFF. The CDR3 bases are TGTGCCAGCAGCGCGACTCCAGGGGGCGCAGAAAAACTGTTTTTT.

CDR3 DNA sequence: TGCGCCAGCAGCTTTACAGGGCCGGAAGGCTACACCTTC. Translated: CASSFTGPEGYTF. This chain links TRBV5-1 with TRBJ1-2, with a possible D match to TRBD1 (6 bases). The length of the CDR3 is 13 residues. Germline CDR1 reads SGHRS; CDR2 reads YFSETQ. Between the trimmed V and J ends, which lost 2 bases and 8 bases, there was a span of 13 bases. Drawing the rest from reference TRBV5-1 and TRBJ1-2, the complete variable domain is KAGVTQTPRYLIKTRGQQVTLSCSPISGHRSVSWYQQTPGQGLQFLFEYFSETQRNKGNFPGRFSGRQFSNSRSEMNVSTLELGDSALYLCASSFTGPEGYTFGSGTRLTVV.

The V gene is TRBV19, the J gene TRBJ1-5; TRBD1 matches at 8 bases. The CDR3 spans 15 residues. The germline CDR1 and CDR2 sequences are LNHDA and SQIVND (reference sequence). The ends lost 3 bases at V and 6 bases at J; junction bases unmatched: 7. CDR3 nucleotides: TGTGCCAGTAGTATGGACAGGGAAGTTGGTCAGCCCCAGCATTTT. Residues: CASSMDREVGQPQHF.

The chain joins TRBV7-2 to TRBJ1-1; 7 nucleotides agree with TRBD1. Germline trimming cut 5 bases from V and 1 base from J; bases unmatched to any gene: 13. This CDR3 is built from 17 residues. Germline V lookup: CDR1 SGHTA, CDR2 FQGNSA. CDR3: CASSPEGRGRGNTEAFF. The DNA of the CDR3 is TGTGCCAGCAGCCCCGAGGGAAGGGGGCGGGGGAACACTGAAGCTTTCTTT.

The V call is TRBV2, the J call TRBJ1-5; 9 nucleotides line up with TRBD1. Germline CDR1 and CDR2: SNHLY and FYNNEI. V lost 6 bases, J lost 5 bases, and 14 bases stayed unmatched. CDR3 length equals 17 residues. The CDR3 loop is CASRLDRGAEADQPQHF. The CDR3 DNA is TGTGCCAGCAGGTTGGACAGGGGAGCCGAAGCTGATCAGCCCCAGCATTTT. Drawing the rest from reference TRBV2 and TRBJ1-5, the complete variable domain is EPEVTQTPSHQVTQMGQEVILRCVPISNHLYFYWYRQILGQKVEFLVSFYNNEISEKSEIFDDQFSVERPDGSNFTLKIRSTKLEDSAMYFCASRLDRGAEADQPQHFGDGTRLSIL.

This clone came up once. The rearrangement uses TRBV24-1 and TRBJ2-3, with 8 positions matching TRBD2. The CDR3 consists of 16 residues. CDR1 KGHDR and CDR2 SFDVKD come from the germline V gene. V was clipped by 3 bases and J by 5 bases; unmatched bases: 9. The CDR3 protein is CATSDPGSRGGDTQYF. CDR3 bases: TGTGCCACCAGTGATCCCGGGTCTCGGGGGGGAGATACGCAGTATTTT.

The chain joins TRBV10-3 to TRBJ2-6, with a tentative D call TRBD2 (6 bases). The ends were cut back, 6 bases at V and 0 bases at J, with 12 bases in the middle. This CDR3 has 16 amino acids. Germline loops: CDR1 ENHRY, CDR2 SYGVKD. DNA for the CDR3: TGTGCCATCAGGGGGGACTCAGGCTCTGGGGCCAACGTCCTGACTTTC. This sequence encodes CAIRGDSGSGANVLTF.

The chain has TRBV29-1 and TRBJ2-7, with 7 bases aligning to TRBD1. V trimming: 6 bases; J trimming: 7 bases; junction bases outside the gene matches: 18. Germline V gives CDR1 SQVTM, CDR2 ANQGSEA. This CDR3 is built from 15 residues. CDR3 in amino acids: CSVRVQGLPQGEQYF. DNA of the CDR3: TGCAGCGTAAGGGTACAGGGGCTTCCCCAGGGAGAGCAGTACTTC.

The J gene is TRBJ2-3, the V gene TRBV10-3, with 11 bases fitting TRBD1. The CDR3 sequence is 15 residues long. Germline trimming cut 6 bases from V and 5 bases from J; bases unmatched to any gene: 7. Looked up from germline, CDR1 is ENHRY and CDR2 is SYGVKD. DNA of the CDR3: TGTGCCATCAGACTCGGACAGGGGGCGCAAGATACGCAGTATTTT. It encodes CAIRLGQGAQDTQYF.

This clone was seen once. V and J are TRBV30 and TRBJ1-4; 8 bases agree with TRBD1. V trimming: 4 bases; J trimming: 10 bases; junction bases outside the gene matches: 11. CDR3 length equals 14 residues. Germline values: CDR1 GTSNPN, CDR2 SVGIG (reference sequence). The CDR3 nucleotides read TGTGCCTGGAACCCTCGGACAGGGATAGGAAAACTGTTTTTT. As protein: CAWNPRTGIGKLFF.

V and J are TRBV12-3 or TRBV12-4 and TRBJ1-2; D possibly corresponds to TRBD1 (5 bases). The V end lost 4 bases, the J end lost 4 bases, and 10 bases lay between the germline ends. This CDR3 spans 13 amino acids. CDR3 sequence: CASSSSDSYGYTF. The DNA for the CDR3 is TGTGCCAGCAGTTCATCCGACAGCTATGGCTACACCTTC.

The rearrangement joins TRBV5-5 to TRBJ2-5, with 8 bases identical to TRBD1. Trimming removed 5 bases from V and 3 bases from J; junction bases left unmatched: 9. The CDR3 has 15 amino acids. Per the germline V gene, CDR1 is SGHKS and CDR2 is YYEKEE (reference sequence). The CDR3 protein is CASSFSGGEEETQYF. The CDR3 DNA is TGTGCCAGCAGTTTTTCAGGGGGCGAGGAAGAGACCCAGTACTTC.

The chain combines TRBV4-2 with TRBJ2-3; TRBD2 aligns across 8 bases. The CDR3 is made up of 18 amino acids. CDR1 LGHNA and CDR2 YNFKEQ come from the germline V gene. V gave up 2 bases and J gave up 0 bases; unmatched junction bases: 10. CDR3 sequence (DNA): TGTGCCAGCAGCCAAACCAGCGGGAGTGGGACTAGCACAGATACGCAGTATTTT. Its protein product is CASSQTSGSGTSTDTQYF.

This chain connects TRBV9 to TRBJ2-3, with 8 bases aligning to TRBD2. The CDR3 runs to 15 residues. Germline CDR1 is SGDLS and CDR2 is YYNGEE. V gave up 2 bases and J gave up 2 bases; unmatched junction bases: 4. The CDR3 DNA reads as TGTGCCAGCAGCGTCGGCGGGAGGCCCACAGATACGCAGTATTTT. Its translation: CASSVGGRPTDTQYF.

The gene calls are TRBV5-4 and TRBJ2-7; TRBD1 agrees at 10 bases. This CDR3 contains 15 residues. Germline V lookup: CDR1 SGHNT, CDR2 YYREEE (reference sequence). V lost 4 bases to trimming and J lost 5 bases; unmatched junction nucleotides: 9. CDR3 DNA sequence: TGTGCCAGCAGCAATTTAGGGACAGGGGACCACGAGCAGTACTTC. This gives the protein CASSNLGTGDHEQYF. Full variable domain (rest looked up from reference TRBV5-4 and TRBJ2-7): ETGVTQSPTHLIKTRGQQVTLRCSSQSGHNTVSWYQQALGQGPQFIFQYYREEENGRGNFPPRFSGLQFPNYSSELNVNALELDDSALYLCASSNLGTGDHEQYFGPGTRLTVT.

The chain combines TRBV15 with TRBJ2-3, with D possibly being TRBD2 (6 bases). This CDR3 comprises 15 residues. The V gene lost 2 bases and the J gene lost 2 bases, with 11 bases spanning the gap. Germline loops: CDR1 LNHNV, CDR2 YYDKDF (reference sequence). CDR3 in DNA: TGTGCCACCAGCAGACAGGGACTTATCACAGATACGCAGTATTTT. This encodes CATSRQGLITDTQYF.

V gene TRBV28 combines with J gene TRBJ1-6; 9 bases are shared with TRBD1. The germline CDR1 and CDR2 sequences are MDHEN and SYDVKM. The CDR3 covers 15 residues. With V trimmed by 6 bases and J by 6 bases, 6 bases remained unmatched. The CDR3 here is CASSPMGQGNSPLHF. The CDR3 nucleotides read TGTGCCAGCAGCCCGATGGGACAGGGTAATTCACCCCTCCACTTT.

The chain recombines TRBV28 with TRBJ1-4, with 10 bases aligning to TRBD1. The CDR3 consists of 15 residues. V was clipped by 6 bases and J by 8 bases; unmatched bases: 9. Germline loops: CDR1 MDHEN, CDR2 SYDVKM. The CDR3 is CASRKPGTGEEKLFF. For the CDR3, the DNA is TGTGCCAGCAGAAAGCCCGGGACAGGGGAAGAAAAACTGTTTTTT.

V and J are TRBV7-8 and TRBJ1-6; 7 bases agree with TRBD1. Unmatched junction bases numbered 7, after V lost 4 bases and J lost 7 bases. The CDR3 covers 15 residues. CDR1 and CDR2 (germline): SGHVS, FQNEAQ. The CDR3 reads CASSSSGQTNSPLHF. The CDR3 coding sequence is TGTGCCAGCAGCTCCTCGGGACAGACCAATTCACCCCTCCACTTT.